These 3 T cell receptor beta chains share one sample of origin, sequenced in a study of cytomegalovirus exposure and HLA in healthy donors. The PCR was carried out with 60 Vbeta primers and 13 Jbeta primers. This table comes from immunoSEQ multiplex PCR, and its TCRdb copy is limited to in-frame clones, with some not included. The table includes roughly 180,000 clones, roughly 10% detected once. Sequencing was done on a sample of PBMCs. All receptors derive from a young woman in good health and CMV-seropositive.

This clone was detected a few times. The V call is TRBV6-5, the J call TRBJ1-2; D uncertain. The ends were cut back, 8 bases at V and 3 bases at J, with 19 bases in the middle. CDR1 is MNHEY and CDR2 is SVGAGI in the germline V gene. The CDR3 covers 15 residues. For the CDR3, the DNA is TGTGCCAGCTTTGATTCCCGACACCCCCACTATGGCTACACCTTC. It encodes CASFDSRHPHYGYTF.

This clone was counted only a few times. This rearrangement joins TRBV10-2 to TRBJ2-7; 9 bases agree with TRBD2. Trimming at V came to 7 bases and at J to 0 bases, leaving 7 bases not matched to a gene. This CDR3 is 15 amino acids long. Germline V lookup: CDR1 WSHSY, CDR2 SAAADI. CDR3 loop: CASKEAGGLSYEQYF. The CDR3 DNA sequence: TGCGCCAGCAAGGAAGCGGGAGGCCTCTCCTACGAGCAGTACTTC.

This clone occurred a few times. The CDR3 here is CASGLGHRGTGEGYTF. The CDR3 region has the DNA TGTGCTAGTGGTTTGGGTCACAGGGGGACAGGGGAAGGCTACACCTTC. The rearrangement links TRBV12-5 to TRBJ1-2; 10 bases are shared with TRBD1. CDR1 and CDR2 from the germline V gene are LGHNT and FRNRAP. Trimming removed 1 base from V and 8 bases from J; junction bases left unmatched: 10. The CDR3 is 16 amino acids.